Below are 2 T cell receptor beta chains sequenced from a single sample in a study of vaccination effects on CD4 cells after COVID-19. Profiling relied on immunoSEQ multiplex PCR, and the TCRdb table lists in-frame clones only, not all of them. This sample yields under 25,000 clones, of which roughly 76% are seen a single time; around 5.3% belongs to the top ten. No antigen is known for these receptors. CD4+ T cells specific for antigen were expanded with viral peptide pools by the ViraFEST assay before sequencing. Having been cultured for about 10 days, the cells underwent CD4+ T cell isolation. Vaccine administered to participants consisted of two doses of either BNT162b2 or mRNA-1273. The sample was CD4+ T cells from PBMCs cultured with SARS-CoV-2 spike peptides, taken after COVID-19 vaccination. These receptors came from a human donor who received a COVID-19 vaccine. Some clones in this sample may be carry-over from other donors' samples.

The gene calls are TRBV5-1 and TRBJ2-5; no definite D call. CDR3 length equals 12 residues. Germline V gene lookup returns CDR1 SGHRS and CDR2 YFSETQ. Deletions cut 0 bases from V and 2 bases from J, with 2 bases between. CDR3 loop: CASSLEQETQYF. Here the CDR3 DNA reads TGCGCCAGCAGCTTGGAGCAAGAGACCCAGTACTTC.

This rearrangement joins TRBV5-1 to TRBJ1-1; D ambiguous. V lost 0 bases, J lost 4 bases, and 13 bases lay in between. In germline, CDR1 is SGHRS, CDR2 YFSETQ. The CDR3 runs to 15 residues. CDR3 amino acids: CASSLEAGFGTEAFF. The CDR3 DNA sequence: TGCGCCAGCAGCTTGGAGGCTGGATTTGGCACTGAAGCTTTCTTT.